This entry features one T cell receptor beta chain sequence. This clonotype appeared many times. Its antigen is currently not known. Per-nucleotide qualities are absent, and no much larger clonotype sits a single base away. The data derive from a study of blood T cells in healthy people across ages (dated by TCRdb to the mid-2010s). The study in broad terms: In model experiments, template switching captured roughly one uniquely barcoded TCR beta cDNA molecule for every two T cells. Using deep sequencing normalized with unique cDNA molecular identifiers, the study measured how TCR beta repertoire diversity changes with age. The donors were split into four age groups: young (average approximately 16 years), middle-aged (over 35), aged (approximately 60) and long-lived (82). To avoid experimental bias, donors of different ages were randomly spread across the sequencing lanes. The study analyzed two additional independent replicas of 1 million unique cDNA reads from the same blood draw for two donors, one aged 18 to 30 and one aged 80 or older. General findings and caveats noted by the study authors: Conclusive comparison of naive and antigen-experienced compartments was prevented by the profiling of bulk unsorted PBMCs. A strong correlation was found between observed TCR beta diversity and the percentage of naive T cells measured by flow cytometry. Compared with the aged group, the long-lived group had more naive CD4+ T cells, fewer expanded clones and increased TCR diversity, a pattern suggesting age selection. Because donor CMV infection status was unknown, age-related changes in expanded clonotypes were potentially confounded. As age increased, observed TCR beta diversity per million T cells dropped in a roughly linear way, and a significant reduction was already evident by age 40. Estimates of total diversity from one million sequenced T cells were regarded as lower bounds and underestimates.

Donors were 30 to 45 systemically healthy Caucasian individuals from Russia aged roughly 6 to 100 years. Roughly 10 milliliters of peripheral blood were collected from each donor into EDTA-treated Vacutainer tubes. Ficoll-Paque density-gradient centrifugation was used to isolate PBMCs, with at least 7 million per sample. Total RNA was extracted from PBMCs with Trizol reagent, with at least 5.5 micrograms obtained per sample. Naive CD45RAhigh/CD27high T cell percentages were measured by flow cytometry on a PBMC aliquot from every donor. As encoded in the germline V gene, CDR1 is SGHTA while CDR2 is FQGNSA. Inclusive of the bounding cysteine and phenylalanine, the CDR3 is 15 residues long. Only the CDR3 portion is preserved as DNA: 45 bases, with reading frame beginning at the first base. The germline V end is reduced by 3 bases and the J end by 2 bases; junction bases left unmatched: 2. Preparation of the library involved 5' RACE. Instrument used: Illumina HiSeq 2500. A second 7 to 11 cycle PCR used a sample-barcoded 5' primer and a J-beta primer mix. A unique molecular identifier was introduced onto each TCR beta cDNA molecule by a template-switch 5' adaptor carrying 12 random nucleotides. At least 3 million CDR3-containing paired-end reads were obtained from each sample. First-strand cDNA synthesis was performed from all RNA using the Mint cDNA synthesis kit, with priming by a TRBC-specific oligonucleotide. Following uracil-DNA glycosylase treatment, a first 18-cycle PCR with universal primers M1SS and BC2_uni_R was performed on all cDNA. As for the authors' bioinformatics: For normalization, 1 million high-quality reads were randomly selected from each sample, with every read carrying a distinct molecular identifier. Instead of being binned into consensus sequences, reads that shared molecular identifiers were thrown out. MiTCR, set to a Q25 quality threshold and the strictest error-elimination algorithm, was used for CDR3 identification, clonotype clustering and error correction. Lower-bound total TCR beta diversity was estimated with a nonparametric unseen species model using Euler transformation. Clones were called with MiXCR by TCRdb after fastp trimmed the public reads at Q25, and only in-frame beta chains were retained. Each entry merges the rows of one CDR3 protein and shows their most common DNA and genes. For this entry, the V and J calls and clone size follow TCRdb and not the study's own pipeline. The sample table records about 940,000 distinct CDR3 sequences; around 46% of these occur just once. The ten largest clones capture roughly 13% of the sample.

Here the chain combines TRBV7-2 and TRBJ2-1; 9 central bases correspond to TRBD1. Sequenced input: blood. The TCR comes from a man aged 25-40 years in good health. The nucleotide sequence reads as follows: TGTGCCAGCAGCTTCGACAGGGGGACCTACAATGAGCAGTTCTTC. Translated, this gives CASSFDRGTYNEQFF.